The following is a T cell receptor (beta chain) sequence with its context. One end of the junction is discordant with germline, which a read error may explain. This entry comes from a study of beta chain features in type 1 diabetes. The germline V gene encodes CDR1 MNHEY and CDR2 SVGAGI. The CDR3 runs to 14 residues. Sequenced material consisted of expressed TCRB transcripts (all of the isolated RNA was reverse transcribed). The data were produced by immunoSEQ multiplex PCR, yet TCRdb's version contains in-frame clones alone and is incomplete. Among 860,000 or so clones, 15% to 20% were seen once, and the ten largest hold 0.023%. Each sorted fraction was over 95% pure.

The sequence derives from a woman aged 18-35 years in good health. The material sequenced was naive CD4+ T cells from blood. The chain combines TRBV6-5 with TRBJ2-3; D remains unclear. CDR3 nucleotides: TGTGCCATCAGTGAAGAAGGATTCACAGATACGCAGTATTTT. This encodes CAISEEGFTDTQYF.